This TCR beta chain is drawn from a study of T cells in Graves' hyperthyroidism and ophthalmopathy. Study details: Initial diagnosis, before any treatment, was when peripheral blood was collected.

The investigators amplified TCR beta CDR3 regions from RNA transcripts. TCR CDR3 regions were first amplified by RT-PCR with HTBI primers. TCRdb recomputed calls from the multiplex PCR reads with MiXCR, one row per CDR3 protein. The sample has fewer than 700,000 distinct CDR3 sequences, 15% to 20% seen once. Per germline, CDR1 LNHDA and CDR2 SQIVND (reference sequence). The CDR3 contains 15 residues. With V trimmed by 3 bases and J by 1 base, 1 base remained unmatched. Remarks on this clonotype: What it binds is not known.

Broader study findings: The model anticipated ophthalmopathy a median about six months pre-onset. Separating ophthalmopathy from stable hyperthyroidism was achieved by a 13 V-J model.

This chain connects TRBV19 to TRBJ2-2, with 8 nucleotides matching TRBD2. This TCR was sampled from a woman aged 25 to 45 with Graves' hyperthyroidism. Sequencing was performed on blood. The CDR3 reads CASSITSGNTGELFF. CDR3 DNA: TGTGCCAGTAGTATTACTAGCGGGAACACCGGGGAGCTGTTTTTT.